This is a list of T cell receptor beta chains from one sample in a study of shared clonotypes between healthy human individuals. Data came from immunoSEQ multiplex PCR; TCRdb stores just in-frame clones and leaves some out. This table has some 1,900,000 clones, about 94% appearing once. Sample: naive CD8+ T cells sorted from blood. All receptors come from a man aged 18 to 29 in good health. The CDR3 runs from the conserved cysteine through the conserved F or W. The order of the fields is J gene, V gene, CDR3 protein.

>TRBJ2-5|TRBV7-9
CASSPGAEETQYF
>TRBJ2-7|TRBV11-1
CASSSGRFYEQYF
>TRBJ2-1|TRBV13
CASSLGREGNEQFF
>TRBJ1-1|TRBV2
CANLYSGTTINTEAFF
>TRBJ2-7|TRBV7-6
CASSLGSAGTYEQYF
>TRBJ1-2|TRBV19
CASSMEFSYGYTF
>TRBJ1-1|TRBV28
CASSLRTQLNTEAFF
>TRBJ2-7|TRBV28
CASSWAGERGYEQYF
>TRBJ2-7|TRBV11-2
CASSPAPLGYEQYF
>TRBJ2-7|TRBV2
CASRRTSGTLPEQYF
>TRBJ2-7|TRBV11-2
CASQVQGASYEQYF
>TRBJ2-7|TRBV4-3
CASSPGASGSYEQYF
>TRBJ2-7|TRBV7-2
CASSRDWDPYEQYF
>TRBJ2-7|TRBV10-1
CASSGQTIYEQYF
>TRBJ2-7|TRBV27
CASRLMTGYEQYF
>TRBJ1-1|TRBV27
CASSYRDRGTEAFF
>TRBJ2-3|TRBV11-2
CASSPSTGADTDTQYF
>TRBJ2-1|TRBV15
CATSRVRVGDEQFF
>TRBJ1-2|TRBV5-1
CASSQISGGSGYGYTF
>TRBJ2-3|TRBV9
CASTEGGGTTDTQYF
>TRBJ1-1|TRBV7-8
CASSPLVNTEAFF
>TRBJ1-1|TRBV5-1
CASKTDVGGEAFF
>TRBJ2-5|TRBV10-3
CAISDWGEETQYF
>TRBJ2-7|TRBV28
CASSLPGSYEQYF
>TRBJ2-7|TRBV28
CASSPRQGRGYEQYF
>TRBJ2-7|TRBV4-1
CASSPRYPRDRSNYEQYF
>TRBJ2-3|TRBV5-6
CASSLVHGTTRTDTQYF
>TRBJ2-7|TRBV6-6
CASSPDGYEQYF
>TRBJ1-6|TRBV28
CASILGQGAYSPLHF
>TRBJ1-1|TRBV4-1
CASSQDNTGGTEAFF
>TRBJ2-2|TRBV14
CASSLYPGQGATGELFF
>TRBJ2-3|TRBV4-1
CASSQVELTDTQYF
>TRBJ2-1|TRBV6-1
CATTGTQKEQFF
>TRBJ1-2|TRBV4-3
CASSPSDYLGETGADGYTF
>TRBJ1-1|TRBV30
CAWSVGGFTEAFF
>TRBJ2-7|TRBV7-2
CASSLVGPAEAGFHEQYF
>TRBJ1-1|TRBV30
CAWSDTIETEAFF
>TRBJ1-1|TRBV7-8
CASSLWEMNTEAFF
>TRBJ2-5|TRBV28
CASSLVRGGPRETQYF
>TRBJ2-7|TRBV10-1
CASSHGAGTGEQYF
>TRBJ2-2|TRBV5-6
CASSSQGAIGLFF
>TRBJ1-1|TRBV2
CASSEGDRGMNTEAFF
>TRBJ1-1|TRBV7-9
CASSLGQENTEAFF
>TRBJ2-7|TRBV27
CASRGWGYEQYF
>TRBJ2-1|TRBV13
CASSFLTSGYNEQFF
>TRBJ1-5|TRBV19
CASMQNGYSNQPQHF
>TRBJ1-1|TRBV7-9
CASSLPPGVEAFF
>TRBJ2-7|TRBV4-1
CASSQSGSYEQYF
>TRBJ2-2|TRBV6-5
CASSYSQGEGTGELFF
>TRBJ2-7|TRBV5-6
CASSPGRDLTYEQYF
>TRBJ1-5|TRBV2
CASSDWAYSNQPQHF
>TRBJ2-5|TRBV7-2
CASTQGRAIETQYF
>TRBJ1-1|TRBV13
CASSLHRGGGTEAFF
>TRBJ1-3|TRBV10-3
CATTPDSGNTIYF
>TRBJ2-5|TRBV19
CASTTWAGETQYF
>TRBJ1-1|TRBV4-1
CASSRGTANTEAFF
>TRBJ2-5|TRBV2
CASSNSGTEYQETQYF
>TRBJ1-1|TRBV18
CASSEDYEAFF
>TRBJ2-1|TRBV18
CASSPKGQESISYNEQFF
>TRBJ1-3|TRBV5-1
CASSLDRDSGNTIYF